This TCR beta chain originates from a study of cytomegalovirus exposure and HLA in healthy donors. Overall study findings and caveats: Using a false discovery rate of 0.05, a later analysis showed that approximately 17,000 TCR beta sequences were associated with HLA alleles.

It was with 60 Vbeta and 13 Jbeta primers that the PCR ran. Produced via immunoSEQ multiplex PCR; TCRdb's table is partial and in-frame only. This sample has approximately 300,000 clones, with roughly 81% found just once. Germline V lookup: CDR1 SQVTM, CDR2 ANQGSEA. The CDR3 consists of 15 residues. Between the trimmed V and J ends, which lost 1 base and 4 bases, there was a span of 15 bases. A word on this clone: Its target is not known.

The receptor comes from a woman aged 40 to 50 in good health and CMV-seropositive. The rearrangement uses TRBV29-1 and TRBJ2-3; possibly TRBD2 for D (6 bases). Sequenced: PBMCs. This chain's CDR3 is CSVEGRAPRADTQYF. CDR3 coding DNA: TGCAGCGTTGAAGGGAGGGCCCCAAGGGCAGATACGCAGTATTTT.